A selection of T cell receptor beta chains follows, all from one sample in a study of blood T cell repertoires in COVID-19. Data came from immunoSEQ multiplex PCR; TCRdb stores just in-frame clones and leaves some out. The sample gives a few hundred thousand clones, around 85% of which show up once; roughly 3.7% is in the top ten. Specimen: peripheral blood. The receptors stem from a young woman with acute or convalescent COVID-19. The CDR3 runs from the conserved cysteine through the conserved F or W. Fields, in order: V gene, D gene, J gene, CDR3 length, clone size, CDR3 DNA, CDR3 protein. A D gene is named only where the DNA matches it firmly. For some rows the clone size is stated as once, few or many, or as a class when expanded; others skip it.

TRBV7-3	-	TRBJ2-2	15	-	TGTGCCAGCAGCTCTAGTACGGTGAACACCGGGGAGCTGTTTTTT	CASSSSTVNTGELFF
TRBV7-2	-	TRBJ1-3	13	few	TGTGCCAGCAGCTTATCGAGGGGAAACACCATATATTTT	CASSLSRGNTIYF
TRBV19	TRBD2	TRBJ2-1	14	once	TGTGCCAGTAGTATGGCTAGCGGATACAATGAGCAGTTCTTC	CASSMASGYNEQFF
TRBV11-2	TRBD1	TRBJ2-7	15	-	TGTGCCAGCAGCCAGGACAGGGGGTACTCCTACGAGCAGTACTTC	CASSQDRGYSYEQYF
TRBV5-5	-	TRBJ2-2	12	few	TGTGCCAGCGACTATGGGACCGGGGAGCTGTTTTTT	CASDYGTGELFF
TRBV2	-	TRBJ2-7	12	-	TGTGCCAGCAGCGGAGGCGGCTACGAGCAGTACTTC	CASSGGGYEQYF
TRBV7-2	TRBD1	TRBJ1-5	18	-	TGTGCCAGCACCCCTAGGAGTGGGACAGGGGGTGGCAATCAGCCCCAGCATTTT	CASTPRSGTGGGNQPQHF
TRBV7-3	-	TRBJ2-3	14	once	TGTGCCAGCAGCCCAGGGGGGAGCACAGATACGCAGTATTTT	CASSPGGSTDTQYF
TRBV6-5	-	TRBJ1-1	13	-	TGTGCCAGCAGTCCTGGAGACCGGTTTGAAGCTTTCTTT	CASSPGDRFEAFF
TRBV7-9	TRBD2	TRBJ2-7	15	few	TGTGCCAGCAGCCCGGGTAGCGGGGGGGTCTACGAGCAGTACTTC	CASSPGSGGVYEQYF
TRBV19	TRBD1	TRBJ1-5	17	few	TGTGCCAGTAGTATAGGTCCGGGACAGGGGGTTGGTCAGCCCCAGCATTTT	CASSIGPGQGVGQPQHF
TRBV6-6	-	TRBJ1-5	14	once	TGTGCCAGCAGCCGTAACGAGGAGGGTCAGCCCCAGCATTTT	CASSRNEEGQPQHF
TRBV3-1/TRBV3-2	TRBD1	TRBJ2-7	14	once	TGTGCCAGCAGCCGACAGGGACCCTACTACGAGCAGTACTTC	CASSRQGPYYEQYF
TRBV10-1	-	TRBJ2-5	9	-	TGCGCCAGCTCGGAGACCCAGTACTTC	CASSETQYF
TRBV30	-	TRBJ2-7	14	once	TGTGCCTGGAGGGAGGGGTCCTGGAGCTACGAGCAGTACTTC	CAWREGSWSYEQYF
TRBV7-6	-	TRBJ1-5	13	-	TGTGCCAGCAGCTTGACAAGTGATCAGCCCCAGCATTTT	CASSLTSDQPQHF
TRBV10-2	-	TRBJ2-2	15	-	TGCGCCAGTGACCCCAGGGATACGGACACCGGGGAGCTGTTTTTT	CASDPRDTDTGELFF
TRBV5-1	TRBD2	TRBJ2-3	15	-	TGCGCCAGCAGCTTCGTTAGCGGGGGGGCAGATACGCAGTATTTT	CASSFVSGGADTQYF
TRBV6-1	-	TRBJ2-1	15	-	TGTGCCAGCAGTGAACGGAGCGGCTCCTACAATGAGCAGTTCTTC	CASSERSGSYNEQFF